This T cell receptor beta chain is drawn from a study of shared clonotypes between healthy human individuals. Data came from immunoSEQ multiplex PCR; TCRdb stores just in-frame clones and leaves some out. Here the sample spans 2 million to 2.5 million clones, 95% being singletons. Notes on the study in general: With few donors, the genetic and exposure-history diversity represented was limited. Among non-shared clonotypes, generation probabilities were lower than among those shared by all four donors. It was expected that sequencing depth would affect clonotype sharing among donors. Among a handful of donors, approximately 5% of naive CD4 clonotypes were found in common.

Per the germline V gene, CDR1 is MNHEY and CDR2 is SVGAGI. Trimming cost V 2 bases and J 0 bases, with 8 bases left between them. The CDR3 covers 15 residues. For this clone: As yet, its antigen is unknown.

V usage is TRBV6-5 and J usage is TRBJ1-5; no reliable D call. The TCR sequence derives from a young man in good health. The sequencing sample was made of naive CD4+ T cells sorted from blood. The subset is: CD45RA+ positively selected. CDR3 sequence: CASSYNSYSNQPQHF. The CDR3 DNA reads TGTGCCAGCAGTTACAACAGTTATAGCAATCAGCCCCAGCATTTT.